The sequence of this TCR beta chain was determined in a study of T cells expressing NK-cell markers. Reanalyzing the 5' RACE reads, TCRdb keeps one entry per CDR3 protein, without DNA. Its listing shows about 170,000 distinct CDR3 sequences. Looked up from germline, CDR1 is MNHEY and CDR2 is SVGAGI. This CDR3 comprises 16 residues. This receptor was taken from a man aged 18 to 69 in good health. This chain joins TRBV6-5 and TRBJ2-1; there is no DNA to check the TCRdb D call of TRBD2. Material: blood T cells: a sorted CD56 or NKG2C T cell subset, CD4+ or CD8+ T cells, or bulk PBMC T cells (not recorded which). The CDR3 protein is CASSYSRTRTANEQFF.